This TCR beta chain was sequenced in a study of CD4+ T cells in melanoma. Findings and limits, study-wide: In melanoma, neoantigen-specific CD4+ T cells reportedly differed in differentiation state. A reported correlation linked neoantigen-specific CD4+ T cells to CD8+, macrophage and B cell function.

This CDR3 has 14 amino acids. CDR1 and CDR2 from the germline V gene are MNHEY and SMNVEV (reference sequence). The V and J ends lost 4 bases and 4 bases respectively, with 13 bases between them. TCRdb's table, derived via immunoSEQ multiplex PCR, lists solely in-frame clones and lacks some. The sample lists about 110,000 clones, 92% occurring once. As regards this clone: The antigen remains undetermined.

This clonotype was obtained from a human donor with melanoma. This sequence joins TRBV27 and TRBJ1-1; TRBD1 might be the D (5 bases). Source material: peripheral blood. The CDR3 DNA sequence: TGTGCCAGCAGTTGGGGGACCCGGGGCACTGAAGCTTTCTTT. Translated, it gives CASSWGTRGTEAFF.